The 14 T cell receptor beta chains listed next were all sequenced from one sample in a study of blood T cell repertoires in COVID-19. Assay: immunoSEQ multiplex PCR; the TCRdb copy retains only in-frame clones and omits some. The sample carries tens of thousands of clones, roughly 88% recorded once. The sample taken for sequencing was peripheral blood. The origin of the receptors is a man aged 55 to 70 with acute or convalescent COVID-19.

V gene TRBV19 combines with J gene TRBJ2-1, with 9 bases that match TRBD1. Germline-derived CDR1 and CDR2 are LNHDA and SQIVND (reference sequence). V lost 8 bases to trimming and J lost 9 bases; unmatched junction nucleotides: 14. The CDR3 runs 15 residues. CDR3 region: CASGDPGQGGGEQFF. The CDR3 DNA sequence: TGTGCCAGTGGAGATCCGGGACAGGGAGGCGGTGAGCAGTTCTTC.

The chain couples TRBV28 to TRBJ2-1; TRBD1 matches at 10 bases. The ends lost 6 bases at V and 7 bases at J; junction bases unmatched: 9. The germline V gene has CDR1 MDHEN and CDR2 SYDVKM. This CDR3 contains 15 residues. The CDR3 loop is CASRPPGTGANEQFF. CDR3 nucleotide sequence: TGTGCCAGCAGACCCCCCGGGACAGGGGCGAATGAGCAGTTCTTC.

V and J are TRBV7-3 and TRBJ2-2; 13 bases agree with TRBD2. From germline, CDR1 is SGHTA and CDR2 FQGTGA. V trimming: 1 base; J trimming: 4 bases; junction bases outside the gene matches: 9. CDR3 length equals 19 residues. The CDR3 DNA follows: TGTGCCAGCAGCTTAAGGGCCACTAGCGGGGGGGCTCGCACCGGGGAGCTGTTTTTT. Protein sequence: CASSLRATSGGARTGELFF.

The CDR3 region is CASSFPAGGPDTQYF. The DNA of the CDR3 is TGTGCCAGCAGTTTTCCAGCGGGGGGGCCGGATACGCAGTATTTT. This chain links TRBV28 with TRBJ2-3, with 10 positions matching TRBD2. Germline V lookup: CDR1 MDHEN, CDR2 SYDVKM. V was pared by 3 bases and J by 6 bases, with 6 bases of the junction left unmatched. CDR3 length: 15 amino acids.

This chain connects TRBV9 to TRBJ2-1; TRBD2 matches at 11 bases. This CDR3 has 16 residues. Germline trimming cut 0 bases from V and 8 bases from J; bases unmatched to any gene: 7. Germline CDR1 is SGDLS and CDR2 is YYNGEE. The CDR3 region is CASSVDNSGGEYEQFF. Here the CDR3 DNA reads TGTGCCAGCAGCGTAGATAATAGCGGGGGGGAGTATGAGCAGTTCTTC.

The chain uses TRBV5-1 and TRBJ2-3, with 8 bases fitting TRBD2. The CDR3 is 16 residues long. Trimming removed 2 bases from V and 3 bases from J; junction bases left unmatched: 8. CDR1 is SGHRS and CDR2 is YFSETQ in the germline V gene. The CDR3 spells CASSLSGGAATDTQYF. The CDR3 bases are TGCGCCAGCAGCTTATCCGGGGGGGCCGCAACAGATACGCAGTATTTT.

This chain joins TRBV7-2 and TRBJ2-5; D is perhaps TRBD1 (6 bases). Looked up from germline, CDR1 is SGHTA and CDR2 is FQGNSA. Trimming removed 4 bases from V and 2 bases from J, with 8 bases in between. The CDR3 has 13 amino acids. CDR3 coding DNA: TGTGCCAGCAGCTCGGGACAACAAGAGACCCAGTACTTC. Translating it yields CASSSGQQETQYF.

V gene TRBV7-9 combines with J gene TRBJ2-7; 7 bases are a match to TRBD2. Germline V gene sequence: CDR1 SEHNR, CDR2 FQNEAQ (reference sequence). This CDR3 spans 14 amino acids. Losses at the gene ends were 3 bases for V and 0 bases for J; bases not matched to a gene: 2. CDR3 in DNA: TGTGCCAGCAGCTTCACGGGGGGCTCCTACGAGCAGTACTTC. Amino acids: CASSFTGGSYEQYF.

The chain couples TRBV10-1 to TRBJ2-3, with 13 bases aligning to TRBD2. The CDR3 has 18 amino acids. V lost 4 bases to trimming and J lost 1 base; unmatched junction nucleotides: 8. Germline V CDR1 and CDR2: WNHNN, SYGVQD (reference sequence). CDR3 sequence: CASSATSGGALGTDTQYF. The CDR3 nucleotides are TGCGCCAGCAGTGCTACTAGCGGGGGGGCGTTGGGCACAGATACGCAGTATTTT.

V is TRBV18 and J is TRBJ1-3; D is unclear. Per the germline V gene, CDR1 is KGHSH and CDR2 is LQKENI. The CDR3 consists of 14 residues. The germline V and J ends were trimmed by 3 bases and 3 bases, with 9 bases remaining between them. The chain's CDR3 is CASSPAGLGNTIYF. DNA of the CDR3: TGTGCCAGCTCACCTGCGGGCCTTGGAAACACCATATATTTT.

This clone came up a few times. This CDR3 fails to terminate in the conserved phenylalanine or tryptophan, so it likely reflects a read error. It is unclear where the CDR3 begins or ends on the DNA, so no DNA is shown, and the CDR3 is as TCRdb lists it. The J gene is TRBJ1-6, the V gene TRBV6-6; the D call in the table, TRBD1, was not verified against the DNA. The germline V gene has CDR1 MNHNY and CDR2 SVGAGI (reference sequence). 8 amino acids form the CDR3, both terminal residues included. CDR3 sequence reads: CASRIRAN.

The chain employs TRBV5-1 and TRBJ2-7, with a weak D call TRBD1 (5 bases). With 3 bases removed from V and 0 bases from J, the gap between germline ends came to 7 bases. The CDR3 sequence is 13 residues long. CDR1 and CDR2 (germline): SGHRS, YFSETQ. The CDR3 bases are TGCGCCAGCAGCTCGACAGTCTCCTACGAGCAGTACTTC. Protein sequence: CASSSTVSYEQYF.

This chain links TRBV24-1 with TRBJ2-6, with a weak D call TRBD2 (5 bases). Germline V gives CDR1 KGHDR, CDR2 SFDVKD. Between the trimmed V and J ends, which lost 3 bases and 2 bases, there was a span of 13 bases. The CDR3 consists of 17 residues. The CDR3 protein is CATSDLRERAGANVLTF. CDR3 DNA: TGTGCCACCAGTGATCTCCGTGAGAGGGCTGGGGCCAACGTCCTGACTTTC.

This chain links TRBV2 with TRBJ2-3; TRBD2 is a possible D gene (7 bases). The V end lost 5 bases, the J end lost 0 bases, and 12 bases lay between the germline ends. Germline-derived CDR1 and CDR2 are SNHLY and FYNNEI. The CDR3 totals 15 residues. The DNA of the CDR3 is TGTGCCAGCAGTTTAGGGGGGGTCAGCACAGATACGCAGTATTTT. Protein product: CASSLGGVSTDTQYF.